This T cell receptor beta chain was sequenced in a study of shared clonotypes between healthy human individuals. Study-level findings and limits: Among donors, sharing of clonotypes was expected to be affected by sequencing depth.

The CDR3 extends over 14 amino acids. V lost 6 bases and J 1 base, leaving 11 bases between the germline ends. CDR1 and CDR2 from the germline V gene are ENHRY and SYGVKD. Worth noting for this clone: Its specificity is not known.

Repertoires were generated with immunoSEQ multiplex PCR, while TCRdb's copy carries only in-frame clones and drops some. The sample contains 550,000 to 650,000 clones, 90% to 97% of which appear only once. The naive CD8 subset, CD45RO-negative cells positively selected for CCR7, excluded terminally differentiated effector memory CD45RA+ cells. Specimen: naive CD8+ T cells sorted from blood. This sequence was found in a woman in her 30s in good health. V usage is TRBV10-3 and J usage is TRBJ2-3; TRBD1 or TRBD2 may be the D gene (6 bases each). Here the CDR3 DNA reads TGTGCCATCAGAGGGGGGAGTCGCACAGATACGCAGTATTTT. It specifies CAIRGGSRTDTQYF.